This T cell receptor (beta chain) emerged from a study of CD8 T cells in ankylosing spondylitis. CDR1 and CDR2 (germline): LGHDT, YNNKEL (reference sequence). The CDR3 covers 12 residues. The V gene lost 6 bases and the J gene lost 3 bases, with 5 bases spanning the gap. Each CDR3 protein is one row after TCRdb ran MiXCR on the 5' RACE reads. The sample shows 200,000 to 300,000 distinct CDR3 sequences, roughly a tenth of them seen only once. This clonotype was found many times. Sequencing was performed on blood, either unsorted or a sorted T cell fraction (not recorded which). The receptor comes from a male donor with ankylosing spondylitis or in good health (not recorded which). The chain carries TRBV3-1 and TRBJ2-2; no reliable D call. The CDR3 loop reads CASRHYTGELFF. The CDR3 DNA reads as TGTGCCAGCAGACATTACACCGGGGAGCTGTTTTTT. Combining the CDR3 with reference TRBV3-1 and TRBJ2-2 gives the whole variable domain DTAVSQTPKYLVTQMGNDKSIKCEQNLGHDTMYWYKQDSKKFLKIMFSYNNKELIINETVPNRFSPKSPDKAHLNLHINSLELGDSAVYFCASRHYTGELFFGEGSRLTVL.